One sample yielded the 30 T cell receptor beta chains listed below, sequenced in a study of blood T cell repertoires in COVID-19. Sequenced by immunoSEQ multiplex PCR; TCRdb stores in-frame clones only, minus some. The repertoire holds about 320,000 clones, with 80% to 90% as singletons. Material for sequencing was PBMCs or T cells enriched from blood (not recorded which). Every receptor here comes from a woman between 18 and 29 years old who had recovered from COVID-19.

The rearrangement links TRBV6-5 to TRBJ2-1; the match to TRBD2 covers 8 bases. Germline V CDR1 and CDR2: MNHEY, SVGAGI. The CDR3 is 14 residues long. The ends lost 6 bases at V and 8 bases at J; junction bases unmatched: 9. The CDR3 protein is CASRFSGVKDEQFF. The CDR3 DNA reads TGTGCCAGCAGGTTTAGCGGGGTAAAGGATGAGCAGTTCTTC.

J is TRBJ1-2 and V is TRBV10-3; maybe TRBD1 (5 bases). The CDR3 has 13 residues. V lost 3 bases and J lost 4, with 9 bases in between. The germline V gene has CDR1 ENHRY and CDR2 SYGVKD. For the CDR3, the DNA is TGTGCCATCAGTGAACAGGAGAGCTATGGCTACACCTTC. This sequence encodes CAISEQESYGYTF.

This rearrangement joins TRBV7-2 to TRBJ1-4, with 7 bases aligning to TRBD1. The CDR3 length is 18 residues. Germline values: CDR1 SGHTA, CDR2 FQGNSA. Unmatched junction bases numbered 8, after V lost 1 base and J lost 0 bases. The CDR3 DNA sequence: TGTGCCAGCAGCTTAGTAGCCCATCAGGGGGCAACTAATGAAAAACTGTTTTTT. It is translated as CASSLVAHQGATNEKLFF. The complete variable domain, with remaining parts taken from reference TRBV7-2 and TRBJ1-4, reads GAGVSQSPSNKVTEKGKDVELRCDPISGHTALYWYRQSLGQGLEFLIYFQGNSAPDKSGLPSDRFSAERTGGSVSTLTIQRTQQEDSAVYLCASSLVAHQGATNEKLFFGSGTQLSVL.

This clone was found many times. At the DNA level, this CDR3 is encoded by other sequences in the same sample as well. Here the CDR3 DNA reads TGTGCCAGCAGTTTTAGGAGGGGCACTGAAGCTTTCTTT. Protein product: CASSFRRGTEAFF. J is TRBJ1-1 and V is TRBV27; D might be TRBD1 (5 bases). Per the germline V gene, CDR1 is MNHEY and CDR2 is SMNVEV (reference sequence). V shed 3 bases and J shed 4 bases, with 9 bases lying between them. This CDR3 spans 13 amino acids.

The CDR3 protein is CASSPQLWGRKIDEQYF. The CDR3 coding sequence is TGTGCCAGCAGCCCACAACTTTGGGGGCGCAAAATTGACGAGCAGTACTTC. The chain joins TRBV7-9 to TRBJ2-7; D is perhaps TRBD1 (6 bases). This CDR3 has 17 residues. Germline V gene lookup returns CDR1 SEHNR and CDR2 FQNEAQ (reference sequence). Trimming shortened V by 5 bases and J by 5 bases, and 25 bases separated the two germline ends.

The chain carries TRBV7-2 and TRBJ2-1; D is uncertain. Trimming cost V 3 bases and J 8 bases, with 8 bases left between them. This CDR3 spans 12 amino acids. The germline CDR1 and CDR2 sequences are SGHTA and FQGNSA. The CDR3 sequence: CASSFRVHEQFF. The CDR3 DNA sequence: TGTGCCAGCAGCTTCCGGGTTCATGAGCAGTTCTTC. The full variable domain, with the rest looked up from reference TRBV7-2 and TRBJ2-1, is GAGVSQSPSNKVTEKGKDVELRCDPISGHTALYWYRQSLGQGLEFLIYFQGNSAPDKSGLPSDRFSAERTGGSVSTLTIQRTQQEDSAVYLCASSFRVHEQFFGPGTRLTVL.

The chain employs TRBV7-9 and TRBJ1-2; D gene ambiguous. The CDR3 has 11 amino acids. CDR1 SEHNR and CDR2 FQNEAQ come from the germline V gene (reference sequence). Trimming took 5 bases from V and 2 from J, leaving 3 bases between them. Here the CDR3 DNA reads TGTGCCAGCAGCCTGAACTATGGCTACACCTTC. It encodes CASSLNYGYTF.

J is TRBJ2-1 and V is TRBV28; 13 bases line up with TRBD2. The CDR3 has 15 amino acids. Germline V gene data show CDR1 as MDHEN and CDR2 as SYDVKM. V lost 6 bases and J lost 8; bases outside the gene matches: 7. The CDR3 DNA is TGTGCCAGCAGCCCACTAGCGGGGGGGCCATATGAGCAGTTCTTC. This gives the protein CASSPLAGGPYEQFF. Looking up the rest from reference TRBV28 and TRBJ2-1 gives the full variable domain: DVKVTQSSRYLVKRTGEKVFLECVQDMDHENMFWYRQDPGLGLRLIYFSYDVKMKEKGDIPEGYSVSREKKERFSLILESASTNQTSMYLCASSPLAGGPYEQFFGPGTRLTVL.

The sample holds a few counts of this clone. The J gene is TRBJ2-1, the V gene TRBV18; TRBD2 is a possible D gene (6 bases). This CDR3 contains 15 residues. Germline V gene sequence: CDR1 KGHSH, CDR2 LQKENI. Between the trimmed V and J ends, which lost 4 bases and 5 bases, there was a span of 15 bases. CDR3 in amino acids: CASSQDWGVDNEQFF. Written as DNA, the CDR3 is TGTGCCAGCTCACAGGACTGGGGGGTAGACAATGAGCAGTTCTTC.

This rearrangement joins TRBV4-1 to TRBJ2-1, with 11 bases lining up with TRBD2. V was clipped by 2 bases and J by 1 base; unmatched bases: 1. Germline assignment: CDR1 MGHRA and CDR2 YSYEKL. The CDR3 runs 16 residues. The CDR3 DNA follows: TGCGCCAGCAGCCAACTAGCGGGGGGATCCTACAATGAGCAGTTCTTC. This sequence encodes CASSQLAGGSYNEQFF.

The chain employs TRBV2 and TRBJ1-1; the D is unclear. CDR1 is SNHLY, CDR2 FYNNEI, per germline. V was cut by 5 bases and J by 8 bases, with 9 bases left in between. This CDR3 has 11 amino acids. The CDR3 spells CASSMLQEAFF. The CDR3 DNA sequence: TGTGCCAGCAGTATGTTGCAGGAAGCTTTCTTT.

The chain links TRBV2 to TRBJ1-1, with D tentatively TRBD1 (6 bases). V was clipped by 7 bases and J by 5 bases, with 20 bases between them. Germline V gene sequence: CDR1 SNHLY, CDR2 FYNNEI. The CDR3 is made up of 15 amino acids. Here the CDR3 DNA reads TGTGCCAGCACCCTAACCACAGGGAGGGGTACTGAAGCTTTCTTT. Translating it yields CASTLTTGRGTEAFF.

CDR3 sequence: CASSPQGTGSQPQHF. The DNA of the CDR3 is TGTGCCAGCAGTCCCCAGGGGACAGGAAGTCAGCCCCAGCATTTT. This chain joins TRBV28 and TRBJ1-5, with TRBD1 matching over 8 bases. The CDR3 runs to 15 residues. Trimming took 5 bases from V and 6 from J; bases not matched to a gene: 9. Per germline, CDR1 MDHEN and CDR2 SYDVKM.

V is TRBV6-5 and J is TRBJ1-2, with 9 positions matching TRBD1. The V gene end was trimmed by 4 bases and the J gene end by 6 bases; junction bases not matched to a gene: 3. In germline, CDR1 is MNHEY, CDR2 SVGAGI. This CDR3 contains 13 residues. CDR3 bases: TGTGCCAGCAGTTCCTGGACAGGGGATGGCTACACCTTC. Amino acid sequence: CASSSWTGDGYTF.

This chain connects TRBV19 to TRBJ1-2; tentatively, D is TRBD1 (5 bases). Germline-derived CDR1 and CDR2 are LNHDA and SQIVND (reference sequence). Trimming stripped 7 bases from V and 4 bases from J, with 19 bases between. This CDR3 comprises 15 residues. CDR3 in DNA: TGTGCCAGTACCCCATATGACAGCCTACTCTATGGCTACACCTTC. This codes for CASTPYDSLLYGYTF. Supplemented by reference TRBV19 and TRBJ1-2, the full variable domain reads DGGITQSPKYLFRKEGQNVTLSCEQNLNHDAMYWYRQDPGQGLRLIYYSQIVNDFQKGDIAEGYSVSREKKESFPLTVTSAQKNPTAFYLCASTPYDSLLYGYTFGSGTRLTVV.

The chain combines TRBV7-2 with TRBJ2-7; D perhaps matches TRBD1 (6 bases). V dropped 5 bases and J dropped 0 bases, with 14 bases sitting between them. Germline CDR1 SGHTA, CDR2 FQGNSA. The CDR3 loop spans 15 amino acids. The CDR3 spells CASSEQGEASYEQYF. The CDR3 DNA is TGTGCCAGCAGCGAACAGGGTGAGGCCTCCTACGAGCAGTACTTC.

This clone has just one count. The genes are TRBV3-1 (or the pseudogene TRBV3-2) and TRBJ1-5; 8 bases are shared with TRBD1. After removal of 2 bases from V and 4 bases from J, the junction contained 16 bases not matched to a gene. Looked up from germline, CDR1 is LGHDT and CDR2 is YNNKEL (reference sequence). This CDR3 comprises 19 residues. The DNA for the CDR3 is TGTGCCAGCAGCCAAAGGCGGGGATGGACAGGGAAGATTAATCAGCCCCAGCATTTT. This encodes CASSQRRGWTGKINQPQHF.

The chain is built from TRBV28 and TRBJ2-2; the match to TRBD1 covers 11 bases. CDR3 length equals 16 residues. V dropped 6 bases and J dropped 6; count of bases not matched to a gene: 9. CDR1 and CDR2 (germline): MDHEN, SYDVKM. CDR3 DNA: TGTGCCAGCAGCACCCCGGGACAGGGGGGCTCCGGGGAGCTGTTTTTT. Amino acid sequence: CASSTPGQGGSGELFF.

V and J are TRBV7-9 and TRBJ1-2; D ambiguous. CDR1 is SEHNR and CDR2 is FQNEAQ in the germline V gene (reference sequence). V was cut by 1 base and J by 5 bases, with 17 bases left in between. The CDR3 extends over 16 amino acids. CDR3 coding DNA: TGTGCCAGCAGCTTAGAAAGAGAGGTCATTCATTATGGCTACACCTTC. Its translation is CASSLEREVIHYGYTF.

The sample holds a few counts of this clone. This sequence joins TRBV5-6 and TRBJ1-1; no definite D call. V lost 3 bases to trimming and J lost 4 bases, with 7 bases between them. The CDR3 consists of 12 residues. Germline V gene sequence: CDR1 SGHDT, CDR2 YYEEEE. The CDR3 spells CASSWGVTEAFF. CDR3 nucleotide sequence: TGTGCCAGCAGCTGGGGAGTCACTGAAGCTTTCTTT.

J is TRBJ1-2 and V is TRBV25-1; TRBD1 is a possible D gene (6 bases). The CDR3 covers 13 residues. Germline CDR1 is MGHDK and CDR2 is SYGVNS. The V end was cut by 2 bases, the J end by 5 bases, with 9 bases between. The CDR3 region is CASSEPGAYGYTF. The CDR3, as DNA: TGTGCCAGCAGTGAACCAGGGGCGTATGGCTACACCTTC.

The J gene is TRBJ1-1, the V gene TRBV9; TRBD1 matches at 7 bases. Germline-derived CDR1 and CDR2 are SGDLS and YYNGEE. The CDR3 runs 14 residues. With V trimmed by 3 bases and J by 1 base, 3 bases remained unmatched. CDR3 bases: TGTGCCAGCAGCGCGGGACAGCCGAACACTGAAGCTTTCTTT. It translates to CASSAGQPNTEAFF.

This rearrangement joins TRBV18 to TRBJ2-5; 8 bases map to TRBD2. CDR1 and CDR2 (germline): KGHSH, LQKENI. The V and J ends lost 3 bases and 5 bases, in that order; junction bases with no gene match: 11. The CDR3 loop spans 16 amino acids. As DNA, the CDR3 is TGTGCCAGCTCACCGCTCCGGGGGGGGGCCTCTGAGACCCAGTACTTC. It codes for CASSPLRGGASETQYF.

The J gene is TRBJ2-2, the V gene TRBV28; perhaps TRBD1 as D (5 bases). Trimming cost V 1 base and J 7 bases, with 10 bases left between them. Germline values: CDR1 MDHEN, CDR2 SYDVKM. The CDR3 has 14 residues. DNA of the CDR3: TGTGCCAGCAGTTTATTCCAGGGTGGCGGGGAGCTGTTTTTT. Translated, it gives CASSLFQGGGELFF.

With respect to this clone: The same CDR3 can be traced to other DNA sequences in this sample. This chain links TRBV5-4 with TRBJ2-7, with 12 bases identical to TRBD1. After removal of 4 bases from V and 0 bases from J, the junction contained 2 bases not matched to a gene. This CDR3 spans 15 amino acids. The V gene's germline CDR1 is SGHNT and CDR2 YYREEE (reference sequence). Written as DNA, the CDR3 is TGTGCCAGCAGCCTGGGACAGGGGGCCTCCTACGAGCAGTACTTC. Translated, it gives CASSLGQGASYEQYF. The full variable domain, with the rest looked up from reference TRBV5-4 and TRBJ2-7, is ETGVTQSPTHLIKTRGQQVTLRCSSQSGHNTVSWYQQALGQGPQFIFQYYREEENGRGNFPPRFSGLQFPNYSSELNVNALELDDSALYLCASSLGQGASYEQYFGPGTRLTVT.

CDR3 DNA: TGTGCCAGCAGCTTAAGAGGGGGTTACAATGAGCAGTTCTTC. Its translation: CASSLRGGYNEQFF. This chain links TRBV11-3 with TRBJ2-1, with TRBD1 as a possible D gene (6 bases). CDR1 and CDR2 (germline): SGHNT, YENEEA. This CDR3 contains 14 residues. V lost 2 bases, J lost 4 bases, and 9 bases lay in between.

This clone was counted once. This rearrangement joins TRBV2 to TRBJ1-1; the D is unclear. Trimming stripped 4 bases from V and 3 bases from J, with 12 bases between. The CDR3 length is 14 residues. Germline V CDR1 and CDR2: SNHLY, FYNNEI. CDR3 amino acids: CASSGSGVDTEAFF. CDR3 coding DNA: TGTGCCAGCAGTGGAAGTGGTGTAGACACTGAAGCTTTCTTT.

The gene calls are TRBV11-2 and TRBJ1-6; D not resolved. V was clipped by 5 bases and J by 6 bases, with 5 bases between them. Looked up from germline, CDR1 is SGHAT and CDR2 is FQNNGV. CDR3 length: 12 amino acids. In nucleotides, the CDR3 is TGTGCCAGCAGCCGGTTTAATTCACCCCTCCACTTT. Protein product: CASSRFNSPLHF. The complete variable domain, with remaining parts taken from reference TRBV11-2 and TRBJ1-6, reads EAGVAQSPRYKIIEKRQSVAFWCNPISGHATLYWYQQILGQGPKLLIQFQNNGVVDDSQLPKDRFSAERLKGVDSTLKIQPAKLEDSAVYLCASSRFNSPLHFGNGTRLTVT.

The CDR3 DNA reads as TGTGCCAGCAGCGTGATGCAGGGCGATAATTCACCCCTCCACTTT. As protein: CASSVMQGDNSPLHF. The V gene is TRBV9, the J gene TRBJ1-6; D is perhaps TRBD1 (5 bases). CDR3 length equals 15 residues. V was cut by 2 bases and J by 5 bases, with 11 bases left in between. Germline CDR1 reads SGDLS; CDR2 reads YYNGEE.

The V gene is TRBV3-1 (or the pseudogene TRBV3-2), the J gene TRBJ1-1; D uncertain. This CDR3 has 15 amino acids. From germline, CDR1 is LGHDT and CDR2 YNNKEL (reference sequence). V gave up 4 bases and J gave up 2 bases, with 14 bases separating them. The CDR3 DNA sequence: TGTGCCAGCAGCCGACTTCCATCGCTAAACACTGAAGCTTTCTTT. Translated, it gives CASSRLPSLNTEAFF.